These T cell receptor beta chains were read from a single sample in a study of tumor-infiltrating lymphocytes in primary liver carcinoma. In TCRdb, the multiplex PCR reads were re-called with MiXCR into one record per CDR3 protein. The sample consists of some 87,000 distinct CDR3 sequences, about 70% of them appearing once. Material for sequencing was tumor-adjacent normal liver tissue. These receptors all stem from a man in his forties with primary liver carcinoma and hepatitis B virus infection. CDR3s include the opening cysteine and the closing phenylalanine or tryptophan. The D gene is left open where the match is weak. Size tells how often a clone was seen (once, few, many) or the class of an expanded clone, and some rows leave it out.

V gene,J gene,clone size,D gene,CDR3 DNA,CDR3 protein
TRBV5-1,TRBJ2-1,.,.,TGCGCCAGCAGCGTGTCAGGGGCCGATTATGAGCAGTTCTTC,CASSVSGADYEQFF
TRBV28,TRBJ2-5,.,TRBD1,TGTGCCAGCAGTTCGCCCACAGGGGGCATGGCAGAGACCCAGTACTTC,CASSSPTGGMAETQYF
TRBV29-1,TRBJ2-1,.,TRBD2,TGCAGAGTTTCGACTAGCGGCAACTGCAATGAGCAGTTCTTC,CRVSTSGNCNEQFF
TRBV5-4,TRBJ2-1,.,.,TGTGCCAGCAGCTTGGGAACGGGAGGGACAGACAATGAACAGTTCTTC,CASSLGTGGTDNEQFF
TRBV30,TRBJ1-1,.,.,TGTGCCTGGGATTATGGTAGGGATGAAGCTTTCTTT,CAWDYGRDEAFF
TRBV11-2,TRBJ2-1,once,TRBD2,TGTGCCAGCAGCTTAGATCAGTGGACTAGCAGCTCCTACAATGAGCAGTTCTTT,CASSLDQWTSSSYNEQFF
TRBV6-5,TRBJ2-7,.,.,TGTGCCAGCAGTTACGCGGGACAAGGTACCTACGACCAGTACTTC,CASSYAGQGTYDQYF
TRBV11-2,TRBJ2-5,.,.,TGTGCCAGCAGCTTAGTGGGCGGCGAAGTGGAGACCCAGTATTTC,CASSLVGGEVETQYF
TRBV29-1,TRBJ2-1,.,TRBD2,TGCAGCGCTGAAGAAATGCCGCGTCTCCTTGCGGGAGGGCCGGGGAATGAGCGGTTCTTC,CSAEEMPRLLAGGPGNERFF
TRBV11-2,TRBJ1-2,.,.,TGTGCCAGTAGCTTAGCCCCCGGAGAGGGGGAAGCCTTC,CASSLAPGEGEAF
TRBV7-8,TRBJ1-2,.,.,TGCGCCAGCAGCGAACAGGGATCTTATGGTCACACCTTC,CASSEQGSYGHTF
TRBV4-1,TRBJ2-4,.,.,TGCGCCAGTAGGCAAGATCCCCCAGGCCTCTACGCCAAAAACATTCAGTACTTC,CASRQDPPGLYAKNIQYF
TRBV13,TRBJ2-7,few,.,TGTGCCAGCAACTTACGGGGGGAGCAGTACTTC,CASNLRGEQYF
TRBV6-1,TRBJ2-7,.,.,TGTGCAAGCAGTGGACAGAGCCCCTACGAGCAGTACTTC,CASSGQSPYEQYF
TRBV28,TRBJ2-7,.,.,TGTGCCAGCAGTTCCGGGACCGGTCTGCGCGAGCAGTACTTC,CASSSGTGLREQYF
TRBV11-1,TRBJ2-7,.,TRBD1,TGTGTCAGAAGCGTGAACAGGGGAGACCACGAGCAGTACTTC,CVRSVNRGDHEQYF
TRBV11-2,TRBJ1-4,.,.,TGTGCCACCAGCTCAACTGGAGAGGGCGGTGAAAAACTGTTTTTT,CATSSTGEGGEKLFF
TRBV12-3/TRBV12-4,TRBJ2-7,.,.,TGTTCCAGCAATGCACTAGCCTACGAGCACTACTTC,CSSNALAYEHYF